The rows below give T cell receptor beta chains drawn from one sample of a study of T cell responses to AZD1222 COVID-19 vaccine. Repertoires were generated with immunoSEQ multiplex PCR, while TCRdb's copy carries only in-frame clones and drops some. The sample holds fewer than 150,000 clones; 89% are singletons and the top ten take around 9.5%. The sequencing used peripheral blood, collected 28 days after the second AZD1222 dose. These receptors all stem from an adult who received the AZD1222 COVID-19 vaccine. Both conserved end residues are part of each CDR3. Fields, in order: V gene, J gene, D gene, clone size, CDR3 protein, CDR3 DNA. D genes are given only for firm matches. The size field is filled for only some rows; it gives once, few, many or a size class.

V: TRBV12-3/TRBV12-4
J: TRBJ1-5
D: -
size: -
CDR3: CASSANRTPQHF
DNA: TGTGCCAGCAGTGCTAACCGTACGCCCCAGCATTTT

V: TRBV7-2
J: TRBJ1-5
D: -
size: -
CDR3: CASSFAGASNQPQHF
DNA: TGTGCCAGCAGCTTCGCAGGGGCAAGCAATCAGCCCCAGCATTTT

V: TRBV19
J: TRBJ1-2
D: -
size: -
CDR3: CASSVTGLTNYGYTF
DNA: TGTGCCAGTAGTGTGACAGGCTTAACTAACTATGGCTACACCTTC

V: TRBV18
J: TRBJ1-5
D: -
size: -
CDR3: CASSTQGNQPQHF
DNA: TGTGCCAGCTCTACTCAAGGCAATCAGCCCCAGCATTTT

V: TRBV2
J: TRBJ1-5
D: TRBD1
size: -
CDR3: CASKGQANQPQHF
DNA: TGTGCCAGTAAGGGACAGGCGAATCAGCCCCAGCATTTT

V: TRBV14
J: TRBJ1-1
D: -
size: once
CDR3: CASSQAGTLNTEAFF
DNA: TGTGCCAGCAGCCAAGCCGGGACACTGAACACTGAAGCTTTCTTT

V: TRBV18
J: TRBJ2-3
D: TRBD2
size: -
CDR3: CASSPIAGVRTDTQYF
DNA: TGTGCCAGCTCACCGATAGCGGGGGTACGCACAGATACGCAGTATTTT

V: TRBV18
J: TRBJ1-6
D: -
size: -
CDR3: CASSPVSSYNSPLHF
DNA: TGTGCCAGCTCACCAGTGAGCTCCTATAATTCACCCCTCCACTTT

V: TRBV5-1
J: TRBJ2-5
D: -
size: -
CDR3: CASRQGVETQYF
DNA: TGCGCCAGCAGACAGGGAGTGGAGACCCAGTACTTC

V: TRBV5-4
J: TRBJ1-1
D: -
size: -
CDR3: CASSFGGTGPRNTEAFF
DNA: TGTGCCAGCAGCTTCGGGGGAACAGGGCCACGGAACACTGAAGCTTTCTTT

V: TRBV4-1
J: TRBJ1-4
D: TRBD1
size: few
CDR3: CASSQEKGQGAGKLFF
DNA: TGCGCCAGCAGCCAAGAAAAAGGACAGGGGGCTGGAAAACTGTTTTTT

V: TRBV10-3
J: TRBJ1-1
D: TRBD1
size: -
CDR3: CAIRRETGGLTLNTEAFF
DNA: TGTGCCATCAGACGAGAGACAGGGGGCCTCACCTTGAACACTGAAGCTTTCTTT

V: TRBV9
J: TRBJ2-7
D: -
size: -
CDR3: CASSVGFVGDEQYF
DNA: TGTGCCAGCAGCGTAGGGTTCGTGGGTGACGAGCAGTACTTC

V: TRBV20-1
J: TRBJ1-1
D: -
size: -
CDR3: CSASVWNEAFF
DNA: TGCAGTGCTAGTGTGTGGAATGAAGCTTTCTTT

V: TRBV4-3
J: TRBJ2-5
D: -
size: -
CDR3: CASSRGLGGTQYF
DNA: TGCGCCAGCAGCCGCGGTTTGGGTGGGACCCAGTACTTC

V: TRBV13
J: TRBJ1-1
D: -
size: -
CDR3: CASSLAPRGGGYTEAFF
DNA: TGTGCCAGCAGCCTAGCCCCCCGCGGGGGAGGATACACTGAAGCTTTCTTT

V: TRBV7-8
J: TRBJ2-4
D: -
size: -
CDR3: CASSLALGIQYF
DNA: TGTGCCAGCAGCTTAGCGCTAGGCATTCAGTACTTC

V: TRBV6-6
J: TRBJ1-6
D: -
size: -
CDR3: CASTGGLPLHF
DNA: TGTGCCAGCACAGGTGGCCTACCCCTCCACTTT

V: TRBV7-2
J: TRBJ1-2
D: -
size: -
CDR3: CASTIGGIYGYTF
DNA: TGTGCCAGCACTATAGGGGGAATCTATGGCTACACCTTC

V: TRBV6-5
J: TRBJ2-1
D: -
size: -
CDR3: CASSYSPPATYNEQFF
DNA: TGTGCCAGCAGTTACTCGCCTCCGGCTACCTACAATGAGCAGTTCTTC

V: TRBV9
J: TRBJ2-5
D: -
size: -
CDR3: CASSVGGGLETQYF
DNA: TGTGCCAGCAGCGTAGGAGGGGGGCTAGAGACCCAGTACTTC

V: TRBV2
J: TRBJ2-5
D: TRBD1
size: -
CDR3: CASSEAAGGETQYF
DNA: TGTGCCAGCAGTGAAGCGGCAGGGGGAGAGACCCAGTACTTC

V: TRBV18
J: TRBJ1-1
D: -
size: -
CDR3: CASSPMRDPKAEAFF
DNA: TGTGCCAGCTCACCAATGCGGGACCCCAAGGCTGAAGCTTTCTTT

V: TRBV2
J: TRBJ1-1
D: -
size: many
CDR3: CATSPGTEAFF
DNA: TGTGCCACCTCTCCGGGCACTGAAGCTTTCTTT

V: TRBV5-1
J: TRBJ2-1
D: TRBD1
size: -
CDR3: CASSPGQIYNEQFF
DNA: TGCGCCAGCAGCCCGGGACAGATCTACAATGAGCAGTTCTTC

V: TRBV5-6
J: TRBJ1-6
D: -
size: -
CDR3: CASRWGGGNSPLHF
DNA: TGTGCCAGCAGGTGGGGAGGAGGAAATTCACCCCTCCACTTT

V: TRBV6-6
J: TRBJ1-1
D: -
size: -
CDR3: CASSYDRRGAEAFF
DNA: TGTGCCAGCAGTTACGACAGACGAGGCGCTGAAGCTTTCTTT